The 21 T cell receptor beta chains reported below all come from one sample, sequenced in a study of T cell responses to AZD1222 COVID-19 vaccine. Profiled with immunoSEQ multiplex PCR; TCRdb holds only in-frame clones, not every one. This table has 75,000 to 95,000 clones, approximately 90% appearing once. The specimen was peripheral blood, collected on day 0 of AZD1222 vaccination. The receptors shown here come from an adult in good health.

This chain connects TRBV3-1 (or the pseudogene TRBV3-2) to TRBJ1-2, with 10 nucleotides matching TRBD1. V trimming: 1 base; J trimming: 7 bases; junction bases outside the gene matches: 3. The germline V gene encodes CDR1 LGHDT and CDR2 YNNKEL (reference sequence). The length of the CDR3 is 14 residues. The CDR3 here is CASSQVTGGFGYTF. The CDR3 bases are TGTGCCAGCAGCCAAGTGACAGGGGGCTTTGGCTACACCTTC.

This clone showed up just once. The CDR3 here is CASSRVTSEQYV. CDR3 DNA sequence: TGTGCCAGCAGCAGGGTAACAAGCGAGCAGTACGTC. V gene TRBV5-4 combines with J gene TRBJ2-7; D uncertain. The V end lost 4 bases, the J end lost 6 bases, and 11 bases lay between the germline ends. The CDR3 contains 12 residues. From germline, CDR1 is SGHNT and CDR2 YYREEE (reference sequence).

V and J are TRBV11-2 and TRBJ1-1; no definite D call. V shed 1 base and J shed 0 bases, with 9 bases lying between them. The CDR3 covers 15 residues. From germline, CDR1 is SGHAT and CDR2 FQNNGV. The CDR3 nucleotides are TGTGCCAGCAGCTTAGGATATAACATGAACACTGAAGCTTTCTTT. Translation: CASSLGYNMNTEAFF. Full variable domain (rest looked up from reference TRBV11-2 and TRBJ1-1): EAGVAQSPRYKIIEKRQSVAFWCNPISGHATLYWYQQILGQGPKLLIQFQNNGVVDDSQLPKDRFSAERLKGVDSTLKIQPAKLEDSAVYLCASSLGYNMNTEAFFGQGTRLTVV.

The chain couples TRBV4-1 to TRBJ2-2; D could derive from TRBD1 or TRBD2 (7 bases each). Per the germline V gene, CDR1 is MGHRA and CDR2 is YSYEKL. Trimming cost V 6 bases and J 2 bases, with 19 bases left between them. This CDR3 is 17 amino acids long. The CDR3 loop is CASRQPLRGGNTGELFF. CDR3 in DNA: TGCGCCAGCAGGCAACCCCTCAGGGGGGGCAACACCGGGGAGCTGTTTTTT.

The chain is built from TRBV24-1 and TRBJ1-2, with TRBD1 matching over 11 bases. V trimming: 7 bases; J trimming: 4 bases; junction bases outside the gene matches: 13. Germline lookup yields CDR1 KGHDR and CDR2 SFDVKD. This CDR3 has 17 residues. The CDR3 bases are TGTGCCACCAGGGCTCGGGACAGGGGGGATTTAGTCTATGGCTACACCTTC. Residues: CATRARDRGDLVYGYTF.

The rearrangement uses TRBV5-1 and TRBJ2-7; 8 bases are shared with TRBD1. J gave up 7 bases and V 4 bases, and 7 bases lay outside the gene matches. The CDR3 extends over 13 amino acids. CDR1 SGHRS and CDR2 YFSETQ come from the germline V gene. CDR3 protein: CASSTGQGREQYF. CDR3 DNA sequence: TGCGCCAGCAGCACAGGACAGGGTCGGGAGCAGTACTTC. Complete variable domain (other parts from reference TRBV5-1 and TRBJ2-7): KAGVTQTPRYLIKTRGQQVTLSCSPISGHRSVSWYQQTPGQGLQFLFEYFSETQRNKGNFPGRFSGRQFSNSRSEMNVSTLELGDSALYLCASSTGQGREQYFGPGTRLTVT.

The chain is built from TRBV4-1 and TRBJ2-2; tentatively, D is TRBD1 or TRBD2 (5 bases each). Germline-derived CDR1 and CDR2 are MGHRA and YSYEKL. The CDR3 runs to 17 residues. Trimming cost V 0 bases and J 4 bases, with 15 bases left between them. This CDR3 reads CASSQDHGTFITGELFF. DNA for the CDR3: TGCGCCAGCAGCCAAGATCATGGGACGTTCATCACCGGGGAGCTGTTTTTT.

This chain connects TRBV4-2 to TRBJ2-7; D gene ambiguous. This CDR3 is built from 17 residues. Trimming stripped 0 bases from V and 0 bases from J, with 15 bases between. Looked up from germline, CDR1 is LGHNA and CDR2 is YNFKEQ. The CDR3 coding sequence is TGTGCCAGCAGCCAAGATCTACGGGCGGCTTCCTCCTACGAGCAGTACTTC. Its protein is CASSQDLRAASSYEQYF.

V gene TRBV6-6 combines with J gene TRBJ1-5; the match to TRBD1 covers 7 bases. CDR3 length: 13 amino acids. The germline gives CDR1 MNHNY, CDR2 SVGAGI (reference sequence). The trim removed 6 bases at V and 5 bases at J, leaving 4 bases unmatched. The CDR3 DNA is TGTGCCAGCAGCCAGACAGGGTATCAGCCCCAGCATTTT. Translating it yields CASSQTGYQPQHF.

J is TRBJ1-4 and V is TRBV6-5, with D unresolved. CDR1 and CDR2 from the germline V gene are MNHEY and SVGAGI. The CDR3 totals 15 residues. Between the trimmed V and J ends, which lost 0 bases and 0 bases, there was a span of 5 bases. The DNA of the CDR3 is TGTGCCAGCAGTTACTCCCACCCAACTAATGAAAAACTGTTTTTT. Protein: CASSYSHPTNEKLFF.

The chain couples TRBV15 to TRBJ2-2; 14 nucleotides match TRBD2. V shed 0 bases and J 9 bases; nucleotides not matched to a gene: 9. CDR3 size: 18 residues. Germline V lookup: CDR1 LNHNV, CDR2 YYDKDF (reference sequence). CDR3 region: CATSREGQGTSGSWELFF. DNA for the CDR3: TGTGCCACCAGCAGAGAGGGACAAGGGACTAGCGGGAGCTGGGAGCTGTTTTTT. Full variable domain (outside the CDR3, taken from reference TRBV15 and TRBJ2-2): DAMVIQNPRYQVTQFGKPVTLSCSQTLNHNVMYWYQQKSSQAPKLLFHYYDKDFNNEADTPDNFQSRRPNTSFCFLDIRSPGLGDTAMYLCATSREGQGTSGSWELFFGEGSRLTVL.

The rearrangement links TRBV28 to TRBJ1-2; D not certain. V was cut by 9 bases and J by 7 bases, with 21 bases left in between. This CDR3 is built from 14 residues. CDR1 is MDHEN and CDR2 is SYDVKM in the germline V gene. In nucleotides, the CDR3 is TGTGCCAGTATTAGCAGAGCCCAGGCGAGTGGCTACACCTTC. This gives the protein CASISRAQASGYTF.

This clone occurred a few times. The rearrangement joins TRBV7-9 to TRBJ2-7; tentatively, D is TRBD1 (5 bases). CDR3 length: 14 residues. V dropped 1 base and J dropped 7 bases, with 14 bases sitting between them. CDR1 and CDR2 from the germline V gene are SEHNR and FQNEAQ (reference sequence). The CDR3 DNA reads TGTGCCAGCAGCTTAGAAGGCCAGGGTCGAGAGCAGTACTTC. Translation: CASSLEGQGREQYF.

J is TRBJ2-5 and V is TRBV5-1, with no clear D. V dropped 4 bases and J dropped 3 bases, with 10 bases sitting between them. The V gene's germline CDR1 is SGHRS and CDR2 YFSETQ. The CDR3 length is 13 residues. DNA for the CDR3: TGCGCCAGCAGCACCGGCGGAAAAGAGACCCAGTACTTC. Its translation: CASSTGGKETQYF. The complete variable domain, with remaining parts taken from reference TRBV5-1 and TRBJ2-5, reads KAGVTQTPRYLIKTRGQQVTLSCSPISGHRSVSWYQQTPGQGLQFLFEYFSETQRNKGNFPGRFSGRQFSNSRSEMNVSTLELGDSALYLCASSTGGKETQYFGPGTRLLVL.

The J gene is TRBJ1-2, the V gene TRBV6-5; D gene unclear. There are 14 residues in the CDR3. Germline assignment: CDR1 MNHEY and CDR2 SVGAGI. Deletions cut 7 bases from V and 0 bases from J, with 12 bases between. The CDR3 sequence: CASTPAATNYGYTF. CDR3 sequence (DNA): TGTGCCAGCACCCCCGCAGCTACTAACTATGGCTACACCTTC.

J is TRBJ2-7 and V is TRBV28; TRBD2 agrees at 7 bases. The CDR3 loop spans 16 amino acids. V dropped 11 bases and J dropped 1; count of bases not matched to a gene: 17. Germline lookup yields CDR1 MDHEN and CDR2 SYDVKM. CDR3 DNA: TGTGCCGCGGGGGACGGAGGATACCCAGATTCCTACGAGCAGTACGTC. Translated, it gives CAAGDGGYPDSYEQYV.

The V gene is TRBV27, the J gene TRBJ2-1; D perhaps matches TRBD2 (5 bases). The V end lost 6 bases, the J end lost 6 bases, and 15 bases lay between the germline ends. The germline gives CDR1 MNHEY, CDR2 SMNVEV (reference sequence). The CDR3 totals 14 residues. This chain's CDR3 is CASRSEGGGNEQFF. For the CDR3, the DNA is TGTGCCAGCAGGTCCGAGGGTGGCGGCAATGAGCAGTTCTTC.

This chain connects TRBV4-1 to TRBJ2-3; the match to TRBD2 covers 8 bases. Germline V CDR1 and CDR2: MGHRA, YSYEKL. This CDR3 is built from 16 residues. The V and J ends lost 1 base and 2 bases, in that order; junction bases with no gene match: 5. CDR3 amino acids: CASSQVLAGLTDTQYF. Here the CDR3 DNA reads TGCGCCAGCAGCCAAGTGCTAGCGGGCCTCACAGATACGCAGTATTTT.

This chain links TRBV5-4 with TRBJ2-5, with D perhaps TRBD1 (6 bases). The CDR3 length is 14 residues. The ends were cut back, 5 bases at V and 2 bases at J, with 13 bases in the middle. Germline assignment: CDR1 SGHNT and CDR2 YYREEE (reference sequence). In nucleotides, the CDR3 is TGTGCCAGCAGTCGACGTACAGGGCAAGAGACCCAGTACTTC. This gives the protein CASSRRTGQETQYF.

The rearrangement links TRBV11-2 to TRBJ2-1, with D possibly being TRBD2 (7 bases). V was pared by 1 base and J by 6 bases, with 19 bases between. CDR3 length: 17 amino acids. Germline CDR1 and CDR2: SGHAT and FQNNGV. In nucleotides, the CDR3 is TGTGCCAGCAGCTTAGTGGGGGGGGGCGAGTTCTCCAATGAGCAGTTCTTC. Translated, it gives CASSLVGGGEFSNEQFF.

This clone was detected once. The rearrangement joins TRBV19 to TRBJ1-5; TRBD1 is a possible D gene (5 bases). The germline V gene has CDR1 LNHDA and CDR2 SQIVND (reference sequence). CDR3 size: 15 residues. Deletions cut 4 bases from V and 0 bases from J, with 10 bases between. The CDR3 nucleotides read TGTGCCAGTAGTAGGGGACCGAATAGCAATCAGCCCCAGCATTTT. It is translated as CASSRGPNSNQPQHF.